The 12 T cell receptor beta chains presented below share a single source sample, sequenced in a study of cytomegalovirus exposure and HLA in healthy donors. The PCR had 60 Vbeta and 13 Jbeta primers. TCRdb's copy holds only in-frame clones and misses some; the assay was immunoSEQ multiplex PCR. The sample consists of a few hundred thousand clones, around 80% of them appearing once. The sequencing input was PBMCs. These TCRs come from a girl aged 2 to 10 in good health and CMV-seronegative.

The table lists this clone with a few counts. This chain uses TRBV18 with TRBJ1-1; the D gene is possibly TRBD1 (5 bases). Germline V gene sequence: CDR1 KGHSH, CDR2 LQKENI. The CDR3 spans 16 residues. V dropped 3 bases and J dropped 5 bases, with 19 bases sitting between them. Written as DNA, the CDR3 is TGTGCCAGCTCACCTACCGGCGGGACGATGGGGACTGAAGCTTTCTTT. Translated: CASSPTGGTMGTEAFF. Combining the CDR3 with reference TRBV18 and TRBJ1-1 gives the whole variable domain NAGVMQNPRHLVRRRGQEARLRCSPMKGHSHVYWYRQLPEEGLKFMVYLQKENIIDESGMPKERFSAEFPKEGPSILRIQQVVRGDSAAYFCASSPTGGTMGTEAFFGQGTRLTVV.

The chain joins TRBV5-4 to TRBJ2-3, with TRBD1 matching 7 bases. Unmatched junction bases numbered 7, after V lost 5 bases and J lost 1 base. The CDR3 loop spans 15 amino acids. Germline CDR1 SGHNT, CDR2 YYREEE (reference sequence). In nucleotides, the CDR3 is TGTGCCAGCAGTAGGGGGCCCGTGGGCACAGATACGCAGTATTTT. Protein product: CASSRGPVGTDTQYF.

This clone was detected only once. The chain has TRBV30 and TRBJ2-5; TRBD2 aligns across 8 bases. Germline V gene sequence: CDR1 GTSNPN, CDR2 SVGIG (reference sequence). The J segment lost 4 bases and the V segment lost 2 bases, leaving 6 bases of the junction unmatched. The CDR3 extends over 14 amino acids. CDR3 residues: CAWSPLGGGETQYF. CDR3 sequence (DNA): TGTGCCTGGAGTCCCCTCGGGGGGGGAGAGACCCAGTACTTC.

The chain couples TRBV19 to TRBJ1-2; D is ambiguous. V gave up 7 bases and J gave up 7 bases, with 16 bases separating them. Germline V CDR1 and CDR2: LNHDA, SQIVND (reference sequence). The CDR3 runs 13 residues. The chain's CDR3 is CASTVRRGSGYTF. The DNA of the CDR3 is TGTGCCAGTACCGTCCGGAGAGGTAGTGGCTACACCTTC.

The chain has TRBV4-1 and TRBJ1-1, with D perhaps matching TRBD1 (5 bases). The germline gives CDR1 MGHRA, CDR2 YSYEKL. CDR3 length: 14 residues. The V end lost 9 bases, the J end lost 1 base, and 15 bases lay between the germline ends. The CDR3 is CASRVKGPNTEAFF. DNA for the CDR3: TGCGCCAGTAGAGTAAAGGGGCCGAACACTGAAGCTTTCTTT.

V usage is TRBV15 and J usage is TRBJ1-4, with D uncertain. Trimming shortened V by 5 bases and J by 8 bases, and 21 bases separated the two germline ends. In germline, CDR1 is LNHNV, CDR2 YYDKDF (reference sequence). CDR3 size: 16 residues. CDR3 in DNA: TGTGCCACCAGCTCGGGATCCACTCAGTCTCGGGAAAAACTGTTTTTT. This translates into CATSSGSTQSREKLFF.

V is TRBV5-1 and J is TRBJ2-7, with TRBD1 matching 10 bases. The CDR3 length is 14 residues. Germline CDR1 SGHRS, CDR2 YFSETQ. V was clipped by 6 bases and J by 6 bases; unmatched bases: 9. The CDR3 coding sequence is TGCGCCAGCACTCCCGGGACAGGGGAGGGCGAGCAGTACTTC. Translating gives CASTPGTGEGEQYF.

The V and J genes are TRBV11-2 and TRBJ2-3; TRBD1 aligns across 7 bases. V trimming: 6 bases; J trimming: 4 bases; junction bases outside the gene matches: 10. The CDR3 contains 15 residues. Germline CDR1 is SGHAT and CDR2 is FQNNGV. CDR3 coding DNA: TGTGCCAGCAGTCACAGGGGACAGCCCCCAGATACGCAGTATTTT. Its protein is CASSHRGQPPDTQYF.

This chain connects TRBV10-3 to TRBJ1-5; maybe TRBD1 (5 bases). The CDR3 sequence is 14 residues long. Germline V CDR1 and CDR2: ENHRY, SYGVKD. V was clipped by 5 bases and J by 2 bases, with 10 bases between them. The chain's CDR3 is CAISSGVGNQPQHF. CDR3 nucleotide sequence: TGTGCCATCAGTTCGGGGGTAGGCAATCAGCCCCAGCATTTT.

This clone showed up just a few times. The chain joins TRBV27 to TRBJ2-7, with 7 bases aligning to TRBD1. Germline V gene data show CDR1 as MNHEY and CDR2 as SMNVEV (reference sequence). The CDR3 sequence is 15 residues long. Trimming took 6 bases from V and 0 from J; bases not matched to a gene: 8. The CDR3 DNA sequence: TGTGCCAGCAGGAAAATATCAGGGGGCTCCTACGAGCAGTACTTC. As protein: CASRKISGGSYEQYF.

The chain employs TRBV9 and TRBJ1-2; the D is unclear. The V and J ends lost 4 bases and 2 bases respectively, with 18 bases between them. Germline V CDR1 and CDR2: SGDLS, YYNGEE. The CDR3 extends over 16 amino acids. CDR3 loop: CASSPRDPMGNYGYTF. The CDR3 DNA follows: TGTGCCAGCAGCCCCCGGGATCCGATGGGAAACTATGGCTACACCTTC.

This clone has more than one count but fewer than ten. V is TRBV18 and J is TRBJ2-7, with 7 bases matching TRBD1. Trimming cost V 6 bases and J 7 bases; bases outside gene matches: 6. Germline lookup yields CDR1 KGHSH and CDR2 LQKENI. The CDR3 is made up of 12 amino acids. CDR3 protein: CASSPDRVEQYF. CDR3 sequence (DNA): TGTGCCAGCTCTCCCGACAGGGTTGAGCAGTACTTC.